Below are 27 T cell receptor beta chains sequenced from a single sample in a study of T cell responses to AZD1222 COVID-19 vaccine. Sequenced by immunoSEQ multiplex PCR; TCRdb stores in-frame clones only, minus some. The sample gives some 120,000 clones, 80% to 90% of which show up once; around a tenth is in the top ten. The sequences come from peripheral blood, collected 28 days after the second AZD1222 dose. Receptors originate from an adult who received the AZD1222 COVID-19 vaccine.

The sample holds a few counts of this clone. The chain links TRBV27 to TRBJ1-1; TRBD1 matches at 10 bases. Germline V gives CDR1 MNHEY, CDR2 SMNVEV (reference sequence). This CDR3 comprises 16 residues. After removal of 5 bases from V and 7 bases from J, the junction contained 13 bases not matched to a gene. CDR3 in amino acids: CASSPRRGQGKDEAFF. The CDR3 bases are TGTGCCAGCAGTCCAAGGAGGGGACAGGGGAAGGATGAAGCTTTCTTT.

DNA for the CDR3: TGTGCCAGTAGTATGCGGGGACAGACCTTCGGTGATGAAAAACTGTTTTTT. Amino acids: CASSMRGQTFGDEKLFF. The chain recombines TRBV19 with TRBJ1-4; 7 bases match TRBD1. CDR3 length equals 17 residues. Germline V gene lookup returns CDR1 LNHDA and CDR2 SQIVND (reference sequence). V gave up 3 bases and J gave up 6 bases; unmatched junction bases: 13.

This rearrangement joins TRBV23-1 to TRBJ1-5; D unresolved. TRBV23-1 is placed among ORFs of uncertain function. This CDR3 comprises 13 residues. V lost 0 bases and J lost 5, with 5 bases in between. The CDR3 DNA is TGCGCCAGCAGTCAATCGAAGTATCAGCCCCAGCATTTT. Amino acids: CASSQSKYQPQHF.

V gene TRBV18 combines with J gene TRBJ1-4; 10 nucleotides agree with TRBD1. From germline, CDR1 is KGHSH and CDR2 LQKENI. Germline trimming cut 7 bases from V and 5 bases from J; bases unmatched to any gene: 4. This CDR3 region has 14 residues. The CDR3 sequence: CASLTDRGNEKLFF. CDR3 nucleotides: TGTGCCAGCTTAACGGACAGGGGGAATGAAAAACTGTTTTTT.

The V gene is TRBV4-3, the J gene TRBJ1-4; 7 positions match TRBD1. The V gene's germline CDR1 is LGHNA and CDR2 YSLEER. V lost 0 bases to trimming and J lost 10 bases; unmatched junction nucleotides: 11. The CDR3 runs to 16 residues. In nucleotides, the CDR3 is TGCGCCAGCAGCCAAGATGAATATTCCTCAGGGGGAAAACTGTTTTTT. This sequence encodes CASSQDEYSSGGKLFF.

This chain connects TRBV15 to TRBJ1-1; 8 bases are shared with TRBD1. The germline CDR1 and CDR2 sequences are LNHNV and YYDKDF (reference sequence). V lost 3 bases to trimming and J lost 4 bases; unmatched junction nucleotides: 7. This CDR3 has 15 residues. CDR3 region: CATSSLDRGGTEAFF. In DNA form, the CDR3 reads TGTGCCACCAGCAGCTTAGACAGGGGAGGCACTGAAGCTTTCTTT.

The rearrangement joins TRBV7-9 to TRBJ1-5; D ambiguous. The CDR3 runs to 12 residues. Germline CDR1 is SEHNR and CDR2 is FQNEAQ (reference sequence). V lost 5 bases and J lost 8, with 10 bases in between. This CDR3 is CASSLVDEPQHF. The DNA of the CDR3 is TGTGCCAGCAGCCTCGTGGACGAGCCCCAGCATTTT.

The rearrangement links TRBV14 to TRBJ2-3, with D possibly being TRBD2 (5 bases). Germline V CDR1 and CDR2: SGHDN, FVKESK. The ends were cut back, 3 bases at V and 8 bases at J, with 9 bases in the middle. CDR3 length: 12 amino acids. CDR3 protein: CASSQEELTQYF. The CDR3 nucleotides are TGTGCCAGCAGCCAGGAGGAGCTTACGCAGTATTTT.

The rearrangement joins TRBV7-2 to TRBJ1-5; TRBD1 is a possible D gene (5 bases). The CDR3 covers 14 residues. V was clipped by 7 bases and J by 0 bases, with 10 bases between them. Germline CDR1 is SGHTA and CDR2 is FQGNSA. CDR3 in amino acids: CASTTEYSNQPQHF. In DNA, the CDR3 is TGTGCCAGCACGACAGAGTATAGCAATCAGCCCCAGCATTTT.

The J gene is TRBJ1-2, the V gene TRBV15; 7 bases map to TRBD1. The germline CDR1 and CDR2 sequences are LNHNV and YYDKDF (reference sequence). This CDR3 is built from 14 residues. Trimming took 3 bases from V and 4 from J; bases not matched to a gene: 5. CDR3 loop: CATSSPTGSYGYTF. In DNA form, the CDR3 reads TGTGCCACCAGCAGCCCGACAGGGTCCTATGGCTACACCTTC.

V gene TRBV15 combines with J gene TRBJ1-5; D is possibly TRBD1 (6 bases). The V and J ends lost 5 bases and 1 base respectively, with 18 bases between them. Germline CDR1 reads LNHNV; CDR2 reads YYDKDF (reference sequence). This CDR3 comprises 17 residues. CDR3 nucleotide sequence: TGTGCCACCAGCTCGAGTGAGGGGGTGGCGAGCAATCAGCCCCAGCATTTT. It is translated as CATSSSEGVASNQPQHF.

The sample holds a few counts of this clone. The chain couples TRBV6-2 or TRBV6-3 to TRBJ2-7; D might be TRBD2 (6 bases). CDR1 and CDR2 from the germline V gene are MNHEY and SVGEGT. The CDR3 loop spans 14 amino acids. V lost 2 bases and J 3 bases, leaving 11 bases between the germline ends. Here the CDR3 DNA reads TGTGCCAGCAGTTACACTAGCCACAACTACGAGCAGTACTTC. This encodes CASSYTSHNYEQYF.

The V and J genes are TRBV7-9 and TRBJ1-6; D may be TRBD1 (6 bases). V gave up 2 bases and J gave up 9 bases, with 11 bases separating them. This CDR3 spans 14 amino acids. Germline loops: CDR1 SEHNR, CDR2 FQNEAQ (reference sequence). The CDR3 DNA follows: TGTGCCAGCAGCTTAAAGGGGGGGCCTTCACCCCTCCACTTT. It codes for CASSLKGGPSPLHF.

The rearrangement uses TRBV2 and TRBJ1-2; D is uncertain. The ends were cut back, 2 bases at V and 8 bases at J, with 15 bases in the middle. The germline gives CDR1 SNHLY, CDR2 FYNNEI. The CDR3 length is 14 residues. In DNA, the CDR3 is TGTGCCAGCAGTGAAACGCGAGGAACTGGCGGCTACACCTTC. Translated: CASSETRGTGGYTF.

Many counts were recorded for this clone. The chain employs TRBV2 and TRBJ1-2; D unresolved. Between the trimmed V and J ends, which lost 3 bases and 5 bases, there was a span of 19 bases. The CDR3 is made up of 16 amino acids. CDR1 and CDR2 from the germline V gene are SNHLY and FYNNEI. The CDR3 coding sequence is TGTGCCAGCAGTGATACCCCTACGGGCGGAGTATATGGCTACACCTTC. This sequence encodes CASSDTPTGGVYGYTF.

This chain links TRBV6-5 with TRBJ1-3; possibly TRBD1 for D (5 bases). The CDR3 runs to 14 residues. Trimming left V 0 bases short and J 4 bases short, with 7 bases between. Germline V gene lookup returns CDR1 MNHEY and CDR2 SVGAGI. CDR3 nucleotide sequence: TGTGCCAGCAGTTACTCGGGGGGGGGAAACACCATATATTTT. Protein sequence: CASSYSGGGNTIYF.

This chain uses TRBV2 with TRBJ2-3; a weak D match, TRBD2 (6 bases). Germline assignment: CDR1 SNHLY and CDR2 FYNNEI. V lost 3 bases, J lost 0 bases, and 7 bases lay in between. This CDR3 has 14 amino acids. CDR3 protein: CASSEGLSTDTQYF. In DNA form, the CDR3 reads TGTGCCAGCAGTGAGGGACTTAGCACAGATACGCAGTATTTT.

CDR3 sequence (DNA): TGTGCCAGCAGCTTGGAACCCTACGAGCAGTACTTC. Encoded protein: CASSLEPYEQYF. The V gene is TRBV5-5, the J gene TRBJ2-7; D is unclear. The V gene lost 0 bases and the J gene lost 2 bases, with 3 bases spanning the gap. The CDR3 is 12 amino acids. Germline V gene sequence: CDR1 SGHKS, CDR2 YYEKEE (reference sequence). Looking up the rest from reference TRBV5-5 and TRBJ2-7 gives the full variable domain: DAGVTQSPTHLIKTRGQQVTLRCSPISGHKSVSWYQQVLGQGPQFIFQYYEKEERGRGNFPDRFSARQFPNYSSELNVNALLLGDSALYLCASSLEPYEQYFGPGTRLTVT.

This chain joins TRBV6-6 and TRBJ1-5; possible D gene TRBD1, 5 bases. V lost 2 bases to trimming and J lost 0 bases, with 11 bases between them. Germline V gene data show CDR1 as MNHNY and CDR2 as SVGAGI (reference sequence). The CDR3 totals 16 residues. CDR3 sequence (DNA): TGTGCCAGCAGTTACCTTCCGGGGGATAGCAATCAGCCCCAGCATTTT. Its translation is CASSYLPGDSNQPQHF.

This clone was observed a single time. The chain uses TRBV6-2 or TRBV6-3 and TRBJ2-3, with TRBD2 identical over 10 bases. Germline trimming cut 1 base from V and 14 bases from J; bases unmatched to any gene: 15. The CDR3 loop spans 16 amino acids. In germline, CDR1 is MNHEY, CDR2 SVGEGT. The CDR3 sequence is CASSYLPSGGSRGPYF. In DNA, the CDR3 is TGTGCCAGCAGTTACTTGCCTAGCGGGGGTTCTAGGGGCCCGTATTTT.

The rearrangement links TRBV5-4 to TRBJ2-3, with 8 bases fitting TRBD2. Per the germline V gene, CDR1 is SGHNT and CDR2 is YYREEE (reference sequence). Germline trimming cut 4 bases from V and 3 bases from J; bases unmatched to any gene: 13. The CDR3 consists of 17 residues. The CDR3 nucleotides read TGTGCCAGCAGCACCCGTCGGGGGGGGGCGCCGACAGATACGCAGTATTTT. Its protein is CASSTRRGGAPTDTQYF.

This chain uses TRBV19 with TRBJ2-3, with 8 bases lining up with TRBD2. This CDR3 has 16 amino acids. V was clipped by 3 bases and J by 3 bases; unmatched bases: 8. From germline, CDR1 is LNHDA and CDR2 SQIVND (reference sequence). The CDR3 loop reads CASSIYGRGATDTQYF. DNA of the CDR3: TGTGCCAGTAGTATTTACGGGCGGGGGGCGACAGATACGCAGTATTTT.

V and J are TRBV10-3 and TRBJ2-5, with TRBD1 identical over 9 bases. The CDR3 contains 16 residues. J gave up 2 bases and V 4 bases, and 8 bases lay outside the gene matches. Germline-derived CDR1 and CDR2 are ENHRY and SYGVKD. CDR3 sequence reads: CAISGGTGTYQETQYF. CDR3 sequence (DNA): TGTGCCATCAGTGGGGGGACAGGGACATATCAAGAGACCCAGTACTTC.

The chain is built from TRBV5-5 and TRBJ1-2, with no clear D. Germline V lookup: CDR1 SGHKS, CDR2 YYEKEE (reference sequence). This CDR3 region has 17 residues. Trimming stripped 0 bases from V and 3 bases from J, with 18 bases between. CDR3 loop: CASSLGLSIGIDYGYTF. As DNA, the CDR3 is TGTGCCAGCAGCTTGGGTCTGAGTATTGGTATAGACTATGGCTACACCTTC.

The V gene is TRBV29-1, the J gene TRBJ2-1, with TRBD2 identical over 13 bases. V dropped 4 bases and J dropped 7; count of bases not matched to a gene: 10. The germline V gene encodes CDR1 SQVTM and CDR2 ANQGSEA. This CDR3 has 16 amino acids. The CDR3 DNA reads as TGCAGCGTTGGTCTTGGACTAGCGGGAGTCGGTAATGAGCAGTTCTTC. Its protein is CSVGLGLAGVGNEQFF.

The chain combines TRBV7-2 with TRBJ2-1; D gene unclear. Germline loops: CDR1 SGHTA, CDR2 FQGNSA. This CDR3 is 14 amino acids long. Trimming removed 5 bases from V and 3 bases from J, with 11 bases in between. The CDR3 sequence: CASSPTSNYNEQFF. CDR3 DNA: TGTGCCAGCAGCCCAACCTCCAACTACAATGAGCAGTTCTTC.

The J gene is TRBJ1-6, the V gene TRBV9; perhaps TRBD1 as D (6 bases). CDR1 and CDR2 from the germline V gene are SGDLS and YYNGEE. V lost 6 bases to trimming and J lost 8 bases, with 15 bases between them. The CDR3 covers 14 residues. CDR3 DNA: TGTGCCAGCACCCCGCGGGCAGGGGATTCACCCCTCCACTTT. This codes for CASTPRAGDSPLHF.